These T cell receptor beta chains were read from a single sample in a study of T cells expressing NK-cell markers. Reprocessing the 5' RACE reads, TCRdb reports a single entry for every CDR3 protein and omits DNA. This sample contains 500,000 to 700,000 distinct CDR3 sequences. The sample was blood T cells: a sorted CD56 or NKG2C T cell subset, CD4+ or CD8+ T cells, or bulk PBMC T cells (not recorded which). Source of these receptors: a young man in good health. Each CDR3 is given with its conserved first and last residue. The order of the fields is CDR3 length, J gene, V gene, CDR3 protein.

CDR3 length: 14
J gene: TRBJ1-1
V gene: TRBV18
CDR3 protein: CASSPRLGDTEAFF

CDR3 length: 19
J gene: TRBJ1-1
V gene: TRBV7-6
CDR3 protein: CASTLGGGSGRHMNTEAFF

CDR3 length: 13
J gene: TRBJ1-5
V gene: TRBV12-3/TRBV12-4
CDR3 protein: CASSPRWAQPQHF

CDR3 length: 13
J gene: TRBJ2-3
V gene: TRBV12-3/TRBV12-4
CDR3 protein: CASSFIATDTQYF

CDR3 length: 18
J gene: TRBJ2-3
V gene: TRBV5-1
CDR3 protein: CASSLEAGIAGVTDTQYF

CDR3 length: 17
J gene: TRBJ2-5
V gene: TRBV7-8
CDR3 protein: CASSLVLDVGGQETQYF

CDR3 length: 16
J gene: TRBJ1-2
V gene: TRBV7-9
CDR3 protein: CASSFSTTTTSGGYTF

CDR3 length: 14
J gene: TRBJ2-7
V gene: TRBV11-2
CDR3 protein: CASTTGQGKNEQYF

CDR3 length: 19
J gene: TRBJ2-3
V gene: TRBV4-3
CDR3 protein: CASSQEIIGASVSTDTQYF

CDR3 length: 16
J gene: TRBJ2-1
V gene: TRBV20-1
CDR3 protein: CSASHPGTVNYNEQFF

CDR3 length: 14
J gene: TRBJ1-6
V gene: TRBV7-3
CDR3 protein: CASSFRASNSPLHF

CDR3 length: 14
J gene: TRBJ2-3
V gene: TRBV5-1
CDR3 protein: CASSPIESLGTQYF

CDR3 length: 13
J gene: TRBJ1-1
V gene: TRBV2
CDR3 protein: CASSGSEGTEAFF

CDR3 length: 15
J gene: TRBJ1-5
V gene: TRBV28
CDR3 protein: CASTSGLGSNQPQHF

CDR3 length: 11
J gene: TRBJ2-5
V gene: TRBV29-1
CDR3 protein: CSVPRGETQYF

CDR3 length: 15
J gene: TRBJ2-2
V gene: TRBV12-3/TRBV12-4
CDR3 protein: CASSSLAGPTGELFF

CDR3 length: 15
J gene: TRBJ2-2
V gene: TRBV5-1
CDR3 protein: CASSFKGAPAGELFF

CDR3 length: 14
J gene: TRBJ1-1
V gene: TRBV6-4
CDR3 protein: CASSEIPGRTEAFF

CDR3 length: 16
J gene: TRBJ2-2
V gene: TRBV12-3/TRBV12-4
CDR3 protein: CASSPLTTSNTGELFF

CDR3 length: 12
J gene: TRBJ2-2
V gene: TRBV24-1
CDR3 protein: CATSDWVGELFF

CDR3 length: 16
J gene: TRBJ1-3
V gene: TRBV28
CDR3 protein: CASSLGLGGLGNTIYF

CDR3 length: 14
J gene: TRBJ2-1
V gene: TRBV5-1
CDR3 protein: CASSLDSSYNEQFF

CDR3 length: 15
J gene: TRBJ2-2
V gene: TRBV24-1
CDR3 protein: CATSGTFTNTGELFF

CDR3 length: 16
J gene: TRBJ2-1
V gene: TRBV11-2
CDR3 protein: CASSPRTERGYNEQFF

CDR3 length: 17
J gene: TRBJ2-1
V gene: TRBV7-2
CDR3 protein: CASSLVTGGRRSGEQFF

CDR3 length: 11
J gene: TRBJ1-4
V gene: TRBV20-1
CDR3 protein: CSATNTEKLFF

CDR3 length: 14
J gene: TRBJ2-7
V gene: TRBV7-2
CDR3 protein: CASSLSTGSNEQYF

CDR3 length: 15
J gene: TRBJ2-1
V gene: TRBV12-5
CDR3 protein: CASGLGAAGGNEQFF

CDR3 length: 15
J gene: TRBJ1-4
V gene: TRBV18
CDR3 protein: CASSPPHRVGEKLFF

CDR3 length: 14
J gene: TRBJ1-2
V gene: TRBV12-3/TRBV12-4
CDR3 protein: CASSLTGGNYGYTF

CDR3 length: 13
J gene: TRBJ2-1
V gene: TRBV20-1
CDR3 protein: CSGAGEGGNEQFF

CDR3 length: 14
J gene: TRBJ2-5
V gene: TRBV25-1
CDR3 protein: CASSGGDPQETQYF

CDR3 length: 12
J gene: TRBJ2-1
V gene: TRBV5-1
CDR3 protein: CASSLVWGEQFF

CDR3 length: 15
J gene: TRBJ2-1
V gene: TRBV30
CDR3 protein: CAWSVQALPYNEQFF

CDR3 length: 14
J gene: TRBJ2-2
V gene: TRBV20-1
CDR3 protein: CSALGLANTGELFF

CDR3 length: 15
J gene: TRBJ2-1
V gene: TRBV27
CDR3 protein: CASSSDGLDYNEQFF

CDR3 length: 20
J gene: TRBJ2-1
V gene: TRBV20-1
CDR3 protein: CSARDPKREGLTRWGNEQFF

CDR3 length: 12
J gene: TRBJ1-2
V gene: TRBV10-2
CDR3 protein: CAVGQGNYGYTF

CDR3 length: 16
J gene: TRBJ2-1
V gene: TRBV7-9
CDR3 protein: CASSSVGASSYNEQFF

CDR3 length: 17
J gene: TRBJ2-1
V gene: TRBV7-9
CDR3 protein: CASSLAEKQGLYNEQFF

CDR3 length: 19
J gene: TRBJ2-1
V gene: TRBV5-1
CDR3 protein: CASSKSRTLAGGHMDEQFF

CDR3 length: 16
J gene: TRBJ2-1
V gene: TRBV14
CDR3 protein: CASSQVTTSNPYEQFF